The next 7 T cell receptor beta chains were all read from a single sample in a study of blood T cell repertoires in COVID-19 (dated by TCRdb to 2020 to 2022). The library was prepared using the immunoSEQ multiplex PCR assay. TCRdb took this table from immuneACCESS and kept in-frame rearrangements with V and J called. Such tables lack part of the clones; where checked against another copy, unresolved V genes explain under half of the gap, and the rest is unexplained. In this sample the table shows about 58,000 clones, more than 85% of which occur a single time. The top ten clonotypes cover roughly 8.4% of the sample. The material sequenced was peripheral blood. Receptors originate from a woman in her seventies with active COVID-19.

This chain joins TRBV5-1 and TRBJ2-1, with 7 bases lining up with TRBD2. The CDR3 is made up of 16 amino acids. The V gene's germline CDR1 is SGHRS and CDR2 YFSETQ. V lost 5 bases to trimming and J lost 4 bases; unmatched junction nucleotides: 12. The CDR3 nucleotides are TGCGCCAGCAGTGGGAGCGGCGGGGGAAAATACAATGAGCAGTTCTTC. Its translation: CASSGSGGGKYNEQFF.

The rearrangement uses TRBV27 and TRBJ1-6; 8 bases line up with TRBD1. J was trimmed by 6 bases and V by 2 bases; bases with no gene match: 0. Germline CDR1 MNHEY, CDR2 SMNVEV (reference sequence). This CDR3 is built from 14 residues. CDR3 in amino acids: CASSLDRGNSPLHF. CDR3 nucleotides: TGTGCCAGCAGTTTAGACAGGGGTAATTCACCCCTCCACTTT.

V usage is TRBV7-9 and J usage is TRBJ1-1; tentatively, D is TRBD1 (5 bases). Deletions cut 1 base from V and 4 bases from J, with 13 bases between. From germline, CDR1 is SEHNR and CDR2 FQNEAQ (reference sequence). This CDR3 is built from 15 residues. The CDR3 loop is CASSLVSGIGTEAFF. The CDR3, as DNA: TGTGCCAGCAGCTTAGTTTCAGGGATTGGCACTGAAGCTTTCTTT.

The chain uses TRBV11-2 and TRBJ2-1; the D gene is possibly TRBD1 (7 bases). This CDR3 is 17 amino acids long. Trimming stripped 4 bases from V and 3 bases from J, with 19 bases between. Per germline, CDR1 SGHAT and CDR2 FQNNGV. CDR3 bases: TGTGCCAGCAGCTCGCAGGGGGGCGCGGGTGTCTACAATGAGCAGTTCTTC. This translates into CASSSQGGAGVYNEQFF.

CDR3: CASSLGPSAGSYRYEQYF. In nucleotides, the CDR3 is TGTGCCAGCAGCTTAGGGCCGAGTGCGGGGAGCTATAGGTACGAGCAGTACTTC. The V gene is TRBV11-2, the J gene TRBJ2-7, with D tentatively TRBD2 (6 bases). The CDR3 is made up of 18 amino acids. Germline assignment: CDR1 SGHAT and CDR2 FQNNGV. The V end was cut by 1 base, the J end by 4 bases, with 23 bases between.

The chain uses TRBV7-3 and TRBJ2-1; D gene unclear. The CDR3 length is 13 residues. Trimming pared 4 bases from V and 10 bases from J, leaving 14 bases between. Germline-derived CDR1 and CDR2 are SGHTA and FQGTGA. The CDR3 protein is CASSSRLSDEQFF. CDR3 nucleotide sequence: TGTGCCAGCAGCTCTAGACTGAGCGACGAGCAGTTCTTC.

This chain uses TRBV3-1 (or the pseudogene TRBV3-2) with TRBJ2-7, with a possible D match to TRBD2 (6 bases). Trimming shortened V by 3 bases and J by 0 bases, and 9 bases separated the two germline ends. Germline CDR1 LGHDT, CDR2 YNNKEL (reference sequence). This CDR3 has 14 residues. The CDR3 here is CASSHGSLSYEQYF. CDR3 DNA sequence: TGTGCCAGCAGCCACGGGAGCCTCTCCTACGAGCAGTACTTC.